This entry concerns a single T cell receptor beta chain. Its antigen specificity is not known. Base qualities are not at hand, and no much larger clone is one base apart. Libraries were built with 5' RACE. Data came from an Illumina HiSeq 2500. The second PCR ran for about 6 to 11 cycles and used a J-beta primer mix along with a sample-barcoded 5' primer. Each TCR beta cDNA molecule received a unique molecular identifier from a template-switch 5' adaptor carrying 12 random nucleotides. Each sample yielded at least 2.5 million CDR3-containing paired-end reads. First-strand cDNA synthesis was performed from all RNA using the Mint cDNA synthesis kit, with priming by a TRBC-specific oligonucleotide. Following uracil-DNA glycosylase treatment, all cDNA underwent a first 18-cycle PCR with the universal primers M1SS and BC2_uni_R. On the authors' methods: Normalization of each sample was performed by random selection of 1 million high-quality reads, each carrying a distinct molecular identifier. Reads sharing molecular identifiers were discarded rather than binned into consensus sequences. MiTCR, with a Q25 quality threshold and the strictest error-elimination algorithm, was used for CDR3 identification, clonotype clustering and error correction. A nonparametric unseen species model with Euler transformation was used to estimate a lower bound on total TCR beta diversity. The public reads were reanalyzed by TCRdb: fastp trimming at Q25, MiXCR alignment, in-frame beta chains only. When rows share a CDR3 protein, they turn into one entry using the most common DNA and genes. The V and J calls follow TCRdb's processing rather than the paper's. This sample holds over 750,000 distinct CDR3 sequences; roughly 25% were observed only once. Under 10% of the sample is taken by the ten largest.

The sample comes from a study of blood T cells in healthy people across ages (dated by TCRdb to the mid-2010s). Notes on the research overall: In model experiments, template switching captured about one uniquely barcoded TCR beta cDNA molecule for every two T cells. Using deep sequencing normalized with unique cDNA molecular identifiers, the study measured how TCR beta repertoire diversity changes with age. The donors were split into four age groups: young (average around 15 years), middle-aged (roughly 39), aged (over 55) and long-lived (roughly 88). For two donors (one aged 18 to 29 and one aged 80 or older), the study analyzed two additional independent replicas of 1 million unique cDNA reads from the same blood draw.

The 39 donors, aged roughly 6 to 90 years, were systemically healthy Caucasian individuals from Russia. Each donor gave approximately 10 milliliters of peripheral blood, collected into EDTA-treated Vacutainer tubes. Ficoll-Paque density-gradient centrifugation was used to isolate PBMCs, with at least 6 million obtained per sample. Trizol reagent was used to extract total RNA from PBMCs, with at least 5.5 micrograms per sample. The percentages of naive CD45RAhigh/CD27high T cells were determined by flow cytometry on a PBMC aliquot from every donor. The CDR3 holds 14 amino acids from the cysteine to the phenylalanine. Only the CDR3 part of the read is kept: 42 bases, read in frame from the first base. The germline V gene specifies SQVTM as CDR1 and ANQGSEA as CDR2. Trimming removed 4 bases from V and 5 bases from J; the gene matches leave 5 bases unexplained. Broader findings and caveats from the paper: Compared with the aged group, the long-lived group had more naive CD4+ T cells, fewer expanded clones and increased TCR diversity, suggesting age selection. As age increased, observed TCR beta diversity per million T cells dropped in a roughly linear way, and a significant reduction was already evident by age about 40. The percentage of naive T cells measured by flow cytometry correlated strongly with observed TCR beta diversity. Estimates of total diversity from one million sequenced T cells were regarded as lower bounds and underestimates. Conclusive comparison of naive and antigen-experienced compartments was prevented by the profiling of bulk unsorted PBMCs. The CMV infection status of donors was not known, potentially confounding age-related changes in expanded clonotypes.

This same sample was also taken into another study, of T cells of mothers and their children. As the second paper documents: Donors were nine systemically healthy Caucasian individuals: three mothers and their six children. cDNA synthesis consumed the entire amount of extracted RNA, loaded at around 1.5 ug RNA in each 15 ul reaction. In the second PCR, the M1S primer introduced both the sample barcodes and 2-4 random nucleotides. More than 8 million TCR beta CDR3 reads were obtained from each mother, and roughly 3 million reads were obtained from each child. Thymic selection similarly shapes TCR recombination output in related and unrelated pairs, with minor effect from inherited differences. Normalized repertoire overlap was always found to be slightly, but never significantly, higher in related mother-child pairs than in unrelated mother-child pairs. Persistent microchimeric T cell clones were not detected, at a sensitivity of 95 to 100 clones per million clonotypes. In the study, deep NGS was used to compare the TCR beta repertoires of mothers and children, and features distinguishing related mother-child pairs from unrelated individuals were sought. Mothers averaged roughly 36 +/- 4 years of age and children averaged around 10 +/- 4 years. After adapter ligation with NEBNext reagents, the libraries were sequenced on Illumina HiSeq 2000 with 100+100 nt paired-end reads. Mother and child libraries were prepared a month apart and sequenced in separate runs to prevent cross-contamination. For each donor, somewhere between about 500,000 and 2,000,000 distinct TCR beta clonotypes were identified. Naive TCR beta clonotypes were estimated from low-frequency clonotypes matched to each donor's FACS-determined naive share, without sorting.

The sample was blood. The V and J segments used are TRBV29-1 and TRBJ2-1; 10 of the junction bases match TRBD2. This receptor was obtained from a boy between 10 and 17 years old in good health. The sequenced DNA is TGCAGCGTTGGGATGCTAGCGGGAGACAATGAGCAGTTCTTC. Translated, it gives CSVGMLAGDNEQFF.